This T cell receptor beta chain was retrieved from a study of T cells in Graves' hyperthyroidism and ophthalmopathy. The CDR3 contains 14 residues. Germline-derived CDR1 and CDR2 are SGHRS and YFSETQ. Trimming left V 2 bases short and J 4 bases short, with 12 bases between. RNA transcripts gave rise to amplified TCR beta CDR3 regions. When the TCR CDR3 underwent first-round RT-PCR, the HTBI primer set was used. TCRdb reanalysed the multiplex PCR reads using MiXCR and keeps one entry per CDR3 protein. In the table there are around 580,000 distinct CDR3 sequences, 16% of which are singletons. Diagnosis of hyperthyroidism was new in patients aged 18 to 65, and its duration was under 2 months. Diagnoses were made from clinical symptoms, serum measures (thyroxine and TRAb), thyroid ultrasound and orbital computed tomography.

This receptor was taken from a woman aged 18-29 years with Graves' hyperthyroidism. Material: blood. The V gene is TRBV5-1, the J gene TRBJ1-2; possible D gene TRBD1, 5 bases. The CDR3 DNA reads as TGCGCCAGCAGCTTAGACAGTCTACCCTATGGCTACACCTTC. This encodes CASSLDSLPYGYTF.